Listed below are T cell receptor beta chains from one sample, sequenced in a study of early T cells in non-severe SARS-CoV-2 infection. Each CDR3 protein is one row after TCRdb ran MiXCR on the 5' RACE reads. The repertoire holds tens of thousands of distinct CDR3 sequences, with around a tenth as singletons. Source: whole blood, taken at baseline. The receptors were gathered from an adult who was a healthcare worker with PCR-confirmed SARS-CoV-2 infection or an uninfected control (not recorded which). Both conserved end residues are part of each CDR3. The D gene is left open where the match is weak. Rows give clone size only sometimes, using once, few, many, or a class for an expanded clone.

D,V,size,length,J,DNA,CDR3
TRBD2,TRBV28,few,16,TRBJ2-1,TGTGCCAGCAGTCCCTTATCAGCGGGAGTTACCAATGAGCAGTTCTTC,CASSPLSAGVTNEQFF
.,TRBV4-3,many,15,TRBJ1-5,TGCGCCAGCAGCCAGTCCAGGGGTAGCAATCAGCCCCAGCATTTT,CASSQSRGSNQPQHF
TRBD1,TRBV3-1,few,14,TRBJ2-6,TGTGCCAGCACTGACAGGGCTGGGGCCAACGTCCTGACTTTC,CASTDRAGANVLTF
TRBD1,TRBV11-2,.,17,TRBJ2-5,TGTGCCAGCAGTTTCGGCGAGGGACAGGGCTACAAAGAGACCCAGTACTTC,CASSFGEGQGYKETQYF
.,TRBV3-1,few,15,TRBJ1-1,TGTGCCAGCAGCCAAGAGGCGACACCGAACACTGAAGCTTTCTTT,CASSQEATPNTEAFF
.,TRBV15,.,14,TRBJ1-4,TGTGCCACCAGCAGAGCGGCGGTAGATGAAAAACTGTTTTTT,CATSRAAVDEKLFF
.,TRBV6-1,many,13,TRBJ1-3,TGTGCCAGCAGTATCGGGACTGGAAACACCATATATTTT,CASSIGTGNTIYF
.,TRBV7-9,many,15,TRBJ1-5,TGTGCCAGCAGCTTAGGGTTGGATAGCAATCAGCCCCAGCATTTT,CASSLGLDSNQPQHF
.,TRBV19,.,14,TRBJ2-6,TGTGCCAGTACTCCCTTCTCTGGGGCCAACGTCCTGACTTTC,CASTPFSGANVLTF
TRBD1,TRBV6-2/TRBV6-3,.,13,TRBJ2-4,TGTGCCAGCCAGGGGGACATCAAAAACATTCAGTACTTC,CASQGDIKNIQYF
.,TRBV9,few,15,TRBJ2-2,TGTGCCAGCGGTCGGATTGGCTACGAAACCGGGGAGCTGTTTTTT,CASGRIGYETGELFF
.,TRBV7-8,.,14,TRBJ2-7,TGTGCCAGCAGCTTAGCCCTGGTTACATACGAGCAGTACTTC,CASSLALVTYEQYF
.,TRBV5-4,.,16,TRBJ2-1,TGTGCCAGCAGCCAGGGCTTAAACAGGGACGGGAATGAGCAGTTCTTC,CASSQGLNRDGNEQFF
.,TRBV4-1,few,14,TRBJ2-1,TGCGCCAGCAGCCAAGGGGAGACTGACAATGAGCAGTTCTTC,CASSQGETDNEQFF